The 14 T cell receptor beta chains given below trace back to one sample, sequenced in a study of CD8+ T cells in alopecia areata (dated by TCRdb to 2017 to 2018). Library prep was done by the immunoSEQ multiplex PCR assay. To provide template for TCR sequencing, every sample had RNA extracted and reverse transcribed into cDNA. In TCRdb, the immuneACCESS table is reduced to in-frame sequences with V and J assigned. These tables do not hold every clone; where another copy was compared, an unresolved V gene accounts for under half, and the others remain unexplained. The sample table records hundreds of thousands of clones; approximately 61% of these occur just once. 1.2% of the sample goes to the ten largest clones. Per the publication, the time point label means: baseline before oral tofacitinib. This sample comprised CD4+ T cells sorted from blood, obtained at week 0. The source of these receptors is a human donor with alopecia areata.

This clone was detected a few times. The genes are TRBV10-3 and TRBJ2-3, with 9 bases identical to TRBD2. This CDR3 has 18 amino acids. Per the germline V gene, CDR1 is ENHRY and CDR2 is SYGVKD. Unmatched junction bases numbered 20, after V lost 7 bases and J lost 6 bases. CDR3 sequence (DNA): TGTGCCATCAACGACCCGGGTCGGGCTAGCGGGAATTCTGATACGCAGTATTTT. Residues: CAINDPGRASGNSDTQYF.

The genes are TRBV5-1 and TRBJ1-1, with a possible D match to TRBD1 (5 bases). Germline V gene data show CDR1 as SGHRS and CDR2 as YFSETQ. The V end lost 4 bases, the J end lost 4 bases, and 14 bases lay between the germline ends. The CDR3 consists of 14 residues. CDR3 DNA sequence: TGCGCCAGCAGCCCGGGCTGGGGGGGCACTGAAGCTTTCTTT. Translating gives CASSPGWGGTEAFF. The full variable domain, its missing parts supplied by reference TRBV5-1 and TRBJ1-1, is KAGVTQTPRYLIKTRGQQVTLSCSPISGHRSVSWYQQTPGQGLQFLFEYFSETQRNKGNFPGRFSGRQFSNSRSEMNVSTLELGDSALYLCASSPGWGGTEAFFGQGTRLTVV.

V gene TRBV7-9 combines with J gene TRBJ2-1; possible D gene TRBD1, 6 bases. V lost 5 bases, J lost 5 bases, and 22 bases lay in between. The germline gives CDR1 SEHNR, CDR2 FQNEAQ (reference sequence). The CDR3 length is 17 residues. CDR3: CASSTSGQGIIHNEQFF. CDR3 coding DNA: TGTGCCAGCAGCACGTCGGGGCAGGGGATTATACACAATGAGCAGTTCTTC.

The chain uses TRBV30 and TRBJ1-1; D uncertain. This CDR3 region has 13 residues. From germline, CDR1 is GTSNPN and CDR2 SVGIG (reference sequence). V was pared by 5 bases and J by 2 bases, with 12 bases between. This CDR3 reads CAWAFRPNTEAFF. In DNA, the CDR3 is TGTGCCTGGGCTTTTAGACCCAACACTGAAGCTTTCTTT.

J is TRBJ2-5 and V is TRBV9; weak D call: TRBD1 (6 bases). Germline V CDR1 and CDR2: SGDLS, YYNGEE. The CDR3 has 12 residues. V was shortened by 3 bases and J by 7 bases, with 10 bases between the two germline ends. CDR3 sequence (DNA): TGTGCCAGCAGCGCGGTAGGGGGGACCCAGTACTTC. It yields the protein CASSAVGGTQYF.

The rearrangement links TRBV18 to TRBJ2-1; TRBD1 is a possible D gene (5 bases). With 2 bases removed from V and 4 bases from J, the gap between germline ends came to 9 bases. The germline CDR1 and CDR2 sequences are KGHSH and LQKENI. This CDR3 has 14 amino acids. For the CDR3, the DNA is TGTGCCAGCTCACCATCAAGGGGTTACAATGAGCAGTTCTTC. It encodes CASSPSRGYNEQFF.

The chain employs TRBV6-6 and TRBJ1-1; 10 nucleotides line up with TRBD1. Germline CDR1 reads MNHNY; CDR2 reads SVGAGI (reference sequence). There are 15 residues in the CDR3. With V trimmed by 6 bases and J by 5 bases, 9 bases remained unmatched. The CDR3 spells CASSRGGQGGTEAFF. The CDR3, as DNA: TGTGCCAGCAGCCGAGGCGGACAGGGGGGGACTGAAGCTTTCTTT.

The rearrangement links TRBV25-1 to TRBJ1-2; the match to TRBD1 covers 8 bases. Germline V gene data show CDR1 as MGHDK and CDR2 as SYGVNS. CDR3 length equals 15 residues. Losses at the gene ends were 4 bases for V and 4 bases for J; bases not matched to a gene: 8. The DNA of the CDR3 is TGTGCCAGCAGTGTATCGGGACAGGCCGTCTATGGCTACACCTTC. It translates to CASSVSGQAVYGYTF.

The chain combines TRBV5-6 with TRBJ2-3; D ambiguous. The CDR3 totals 16 residues. Trimming left V 3 bases short and J 5 bases short, with 19 bases between. Germline values: CDR1 SGHDT, CDR2 YYEEEE. The CDR3 nucleotides read TGTGCCAGCAGCTCGCCCGTAACCGAAAGACGAGATACGCAGTATTTT. This codes for CASSSPVTERRDTQYF.

This clone was counted between two and nine times. The chain recombines TRBV5-5 with TRBJ2-5; 8 positions match TRBD1. V gave up 4 bases and J gave up 4 bases; unmatched junction bases: 6. CDR1 SGHKS and CDR2 YYEKEE come from the germline V gene (reference sequence). The CDR3 extends over 14 amino acids. DNA for the CDR3: TGTGCCAGCAGCACCCTACAGGGGGGAGAGACCCAGTACTTC. Amino acid sequence: CASSTLQGGETQYF.

The rearrangement uses TRBV5-1 and TRBJ1-2; D ambiguous. The CDR3 contains 14 residues. Germline CDR1 reads SGHRS; CDR2 reads YFSETQ. Trimming took off 3 bases at V and 3 bases at J, with 12 bases between the two ends. CDR3 coding DNA: TGCGCCAGCAGCTGGGAGTCCGGGGACTATGGCTACACCTTC. This sequence encodes CASSWESGDYGYTF.

This rearrangement joins TRBV29-1 to TRBJ2-3; possible D gene TRBD2, 6 bases. V was pared by 0 bases and J by 3 bases, with 13 bases between. The CDR3 length is 15 residues. CDR1 and CDR2 from the germline V gene are SQVTM and ANQGSEA. The CDR3 DNA sequence: TGCAGCGTTGAAGACCTTTTCGGGGGTACAGATACGCAGTATTTT. Translating it yields CSVEDLFGGTDTQYF.

Comment on this clone: Its ends do not fully match the called genes, so a read error is possible. The rearrangement links TRBV29-1 to TRBJ2-3; tentative D call: TRBD2 (6 bases). Looked up from germline, CDR1 is SQVTM and CDR2 is ANQGSEA. This CDR3 has 13 residues. The chain's CDR3 is CRVRVGGPDTQYF. The CDR3 bases are TGTCGGGTCCGTGTGGGGGGTCCAGATACGCAGTATTTT.

V gene TRBV13 combines with J gene TRBJ2-3; maybe TRBD2 (6 bases). Deletions cut 5 bases from V and 3 bases from J, with 18 bases between. This CDR3 region has 16 residues. Germline V gives CDR1 PRHDT, CDR2 FYEKMQ (reference sequence). DNA for the CDR3: TGTGCCAGCAGCCACCGGGACTCCTACGGGACAGATACGCAGTATTTT. Its translation is CASSHRDSYGTDTQYF. Full variable domain (missing parts from reference TRBV13 and TRBJ2-3): AAGVIQSPRHLIKEKRETATLKCYPIPRHDTVYWYQQGPGQDPQFLISFYEKMQSDKGSIPDRFSAQQFSDYHSELNMSSLELGDSALYFCASSHRDSYGTDTQYFGPGTRLTVL.